This entry lists 27 T cell receptor beta chains sequenced from one sample in a study of vaccination effects on CD4 cells after COVID-19. The method was immunoSEQ multiplex PCR; TCRdb's version includes in-frame clones alone and lacks a portion of them. This table has about 73,000 clones, 60% to 85% appearing once. Their recognized antigens are unknown. In the ViraFEST assay, antigen-specific CD4+ clonotypes were identified by expansion after peptide-pool stimulation. Cultured cells yielded isolated CD4+ T cells after approximately nine days. No vaccinee had earlier SARS-CoV-2 infection, and nucleocapsid antibodies were negative. The sequencing used CD4+ T cells from PBMCs cultured with SARS-CoV-2 spike peptides, collected before COVID-19 vaccination. All receptors derive from a human donor who received a COVID-19 vaccine.

The CDR3 spells CASKETGVDYNEQFF. For the CDR3, the DNA is TGTGCCAGTAAAGAGACAGGGGTGGACTACAATGAGCAGTTCTTC. V usage is TRBV19 and J usage is TRBJ2-1; 8 nucleotides agree with TRBD1. V was clipped by 7 bases and J by 3 bases; unmatched bases: 8. Per germline, CDR1 LNHDA and CDR2 SQIVND (reference sequence). The CDR3 spans 15 residues.

The chain carries TRBV9 and TRBJ2-6, with D perhaps given as TRBD1 or TRBD2 (6 bases each). This CDR3 comprises 17 residues. V shed 4 bases and J shed 0 bases, with 14 bases lying between them. Germline-derived CDR1 and CDR2 are SGDLS and YYNGEE. Written as DNA, the CDR3 is TGTGCCAGCAGCCCCGGGGGACAAAGCTCTGGGGCCAACGTCCTGACTTTC. Its protein product is CASSPGGQSSGANVLTF.

The CDR3 is CASSAQFSGNTIYF. The CDR3 DNA follows: TGTGCCAGCAGCGCGCAATTCTCTGGAAACACCATATATTTT. The chain employs TRBV9 and TRBJ1-3; D is undetermined. The CDR3 covers 14 residues. Germline values: CDR1 SGDLS, CDR2 YYNGEE. V lost 3 bases and J lost 0, with 7 bases in between.

The rearrangement links TRBV6-5 to TRBJ1-1, with D uncertain. V was pared by 5 bases and J by 1 base, with 11 bases between. The CDR3 sequence is 14 residues long. Germline V lookup: CDR1 MNHEY, CDR2 SVGAGI. Written as DNA, the CDR3 is TGTGCCAGCAGTCCCCCCGGCGGGAACACTGAAGCTTTCTTT. Translation: CASSPPGGNTEAFF.

CDR3 sequence: CASSTPGQGAGYTF. CDR3 DNA sequence: TGTGCCAGCAGTACCCCCGGACAGGGGGCTGGCTACACCTTC. V and J are TRBV6-6 and TRBJ1-2; 11 bases agree with TRBD1. Unmatched junction bases numbered 6, after V lost 5 bases and J lost 7 bases. CDR3 length equals 14 residues. Per the germline V gene, CDR1 is MNHNY and CDR2 is SVGAGI (reference sequence).

V and J are TRBV5-4 and TRBJ2-1; 7 nucleotides agree with TRBD1. Trimming removed 0 bases from V and 7 bases from J; junction bases left unmatched: 1. Germline assignment: CDR1 SGHNT and CDR2 YYREEE (reference sequence). The length of the CDR3 is 13 residues. This CDR3 is CASSLDRGNEQFF. The DNA for the CDR3 is TGTGCCAGCAGCTTGGACAGGGGTAATGAGCAGTTCTTC.

The gene calls are TRBV7-2 and TRBJ2-1, with 10 positions matching TRBD1. This CDR3 region has 16 residues. The germline V gene encodes CDR1 SGHTA and CDR2 FQGNSA. Unmatched junction bases numbered 8, after V lost 5 bases and J lost 4 bases. CDR3 DNA: TGTGCCAGCAGCCTCACGGGACAGGGGTTATACAATGAGCAGTTCTTC. Translation gives CASSLTGQGLYNEQFF.

The chain carries TRBV5-1 and TRBJ1-2; 7 bases agree with TRBD1. The CDR3 is 15 residues long. J gave up 8 bases and V 2 bases, and 12 bases lay outside the gene matches. Germline V gives CDR1 SGHRS, CDR2 YFSETQ. CDR3 coding DNA: TGCGCCAGCAGCTTTGGCCTTGTACAGGGGCCCGGCTACACCTTC. This gives the protein CASSFGLVQGPGYTF.

The chain couples TRBV7-7 to TRBJ1-1, with 9 bases matching TRBD1. V shed 5 bases and J 1 base; nucleotides not matched to a gene: 14. Germline CDR1 reads SSHAT; CDR2 reads FNYEAQ (reference sequence). The CDR3 totals 18 residues. CDR3: CASSPVPGQGWGNTEAFF. CDR3 sequence (DNA): TGTGCCAGCAGCCCAGTCCCGGGACAGGGCTGGGGGAACACTGAAGCTTTCTTT. The variable domain in full, with the rest retrieved from reference TRBV7-7 and TRBJ1-1, is GAGVSQSPRYKVTKRGQDVTLRCDPISSHATLYWYQQALGQGPEFLTYFNYEAQPDKSGLPSDRFSAERPEGSISTLTIQRTEQRDSAMYRCASSPVPGQGWGNTEAFFGQGTRLTVV.

The chain recombines TRBV30 with TRBJ1-6, with D hard to call. The germline V gene encodes CDR1 GTSNPN and CDR2 SVGIG (reference sequence). The CDR3 has 16 amino acids. Trimming took 0 bases from V and 6 from J, leaving 15 bases between them. Here the CDR3 DNA reads TGTGCCTGGAGTGTAATCCGGGCAGGTTCTAATTCACCCCTCCACTTT. Residues: CAWSVIRAGSNSPLHF. Using reference TRBV30 and TRBJ1-6 for the parts outside the CDR3, the full variable domain is SQTIHQWPATLVQPVGSPLSLECTVEGTSNPNLYWYRQAAGRGLQLLFYSVGIGQISSEVPQNLSASRPQDRQFILSSKKLLLSDSGFYLCAWSVIRAGSNSPLHFGNGTRLTVT.

The table lists this clone with a few counts. The chain uses TRBV5-1 and TRBJ1-5; maybe TRBD1 (5 bases). This CDR3 spans 15 amino acids. V lost 0 bases to trimming and J lost 1 base, with 8 bases between them. CDR1 SGHRS and CDR2 YFSETQ come from the germline V gene. The CDR3 DNA is TGCGCCAGCAGCTTGGGGGGACTGAGCAATCAGCCCCAGCATTTT. Encoded protein: CASSLGGLSNQPQHF.

The chain carries TRBV27 and TRBJ2-5; D not resolved. CDR1 MNHEY and CDR2 SMNVEV come from the germline V gene (reference sequence). The germline V and J ends were trimmed by 5 bases and 4 bases, with 11 bases remaining between them. There are 13 residues in the CDR3. This CDR3 is CASSPRVGETQYF. In DNA form, the CDR3 reads TGTGCCAGCAGTCCCCGGGTGGGAGAGACCCAGTACTTC.

The gene calls are TRBV5-1 and TRBJ2-6, with 8 bases identical to TRBD1. V gave up 6 bases and J gave up 3 bases; unmatched junction bases: 14. Germline V gives CDR1 SGHRS, CDR2 YFSETQ. The CDR3 is 18 residues long. The CDR3 nucleotides read TGCGCCAGCACCCTAAATATGAGACAGGGGTTTGGGGCCAACGTCCTGACTTTC. Encoded protein: CASTLNMRQGFGANVLTF.

This chain joins TRBV10-3 and TRBJ1-6, with TRBD1 matching over 10 bases. Germline values: CDR1 ENHRY, CDR2 SYGVKD. This CDR3 has 18 residues. J gave up 2 bases and V 2 bases, and 6 bases lay outside the gene matches. CDR3 amino acids: CAISEPRDRGAYNSPLHF. CDR3 DNA: TGTGCCATCAGTGAGCCCCGGGACAGGGGCGCCTATAATTCACCCCTCCACTTT.

This rearrangement joins TRBV28 to TRBJ2-2; D gene ambiguous. CDR1 MDHEN and CDR2 SYDVKM come from the germline V gene. The CDR3 contains 12 residues. Trimming removed 10 bases at V and 1 base at J, with 7 bases between. The DNA for the CDR3 is TGTGCCACCTCCCTGAACACCGGGGAGCTGTTTTTT. Protein product: CATSLNTGELFF.

This clone occurred once. V and J are TRBV27 and TRBJ2-2; D tentatively fits TRBD1 or TRBD2 (5 bases each). Between the trimmed V and J ends, which lost 1 base and 7 bases, there was a span of 13 bases. Germline V gene data show CDR1 as MNHEY and CDR2 as SMNVEV (reference sequence). The CDR3 runs to 15 residues. The CDR3 nucleotides read TGTGCCAGCAGTTTATTGAAGGGACGGGACGGGGAGCTGTTTTTT. This gives the protein CASSLLKGRDGELFF.

The chain employs TRBV7-2 and TRBJ2-5; 10 positions agree with TRBD2. The V gene's germline CDR1 is SGHTA and CDR2 FQGNSA. The V segment lost 5 bases and the J segment 8 bases; nucleotides outside the gene matches: 8. This CDR3 comprises 14 residues. CDR3 DNA: TGTGCCAGCAGCCCAGCTAGCGGGGGCCGAACCCAGTACTTC. Amino acids: CASSPASGGRTQYF.

This chain joins TRBV5-1 and TRBJ2-1; D is possibly TRBD1 (5 bases). The CDR3 spans 12 residues. Germline CDR1 SGHRS, CDR2 YFSETQ. V shed 8 bases and J shed 4 bases, with 10 bases lying between them. CDR3 in DNA: TGCGCCAGGCGTACAGGTTACAATGAGCAGTTCTTC. Translation: CARRTGYNEQFF.

The V and J genes are TRBV6-6 and TRBJ2-5; D is perhaps TRBD1 (5 bases). Trimming removed 6 bases from V and 1 base from J, with 9 bases in between. This CDR3 has 13 residues. Germline CDR1 is MNHNY and CDR2 is SVGAGI (reference sequence). The CDR3 region is CASRRQSQETQYF. The CDR3 coding sequence is TGTGCCAGCAGGAGACAGAGCCAAGAGACCCAGTACTTC.

The chain is built from TRBV19 and TRBJ1-5; 7 bases line up with TRBD1. Germline assignment: CDR1 LNHDA and CDR2 SQIVND (reference sequence). The CDR3 spans 15 residues. V was clipped by 1 base and J by 7 bases; unmatched bases: 7. This CDR3 reads CASSIGQGRGQPQHF. The CDR3 DNA follows: TGTGCCAGTAGTATAGGACAGGGAAGAGGACAGCCCCAGCATTTT.

This clone was counted only a few times. The chain is built from TRBV7-9 and TRBJ2-1; 8 positions agree with TRBD2. Trimming cost V 3 bases and J 7 bases; bases outside gene matches: 5. This CDR3 contains 14 residues. Germline loops: CDR1 SEHNR, CDR2 FQNEAQ (reference sequence). The chain's CDR3 is CASSLDSGANEQFF. CDR3 DNA: TGTGCCAGCAGCTTGGATAGCGGGGCTAATGAGCAGTTCTTC.

The chain is built from TRBV18 and TRBJ2-5; D ambiguous. CDR1 is KGHSH and CDR2 is LQKENI in the germline V gene. There are 11 residues in the CDR3. The V end lost 4 bases, the J end lost 2 bases, and 2 bases lay between the germline ends. In nucleotides, the CDR3 is TGTGCCAGCTCACGTCAAGAGACCCAGTACTTC. It is translated as CASSRQETQYF.

The J gene is TRBJ2-1, the V gene TRBV10-3, with 10 bases identical to TRBD2. CDR1 ENHRY and CDR2 SYGVKD come from the germline V gene. Trimming took 5 bases from V and 5 from J; bases not matched to a gene: 9. This CDR3 has 16 amino acids. The CDR3 nucleotides read TGTGCCATCAGTTATAGCGGGGGGCAGACGAACAATGAGCAGTTCTTC. Its translation is CAISYSGGQTNNEQFF.

The chain uses TRBV5-1 and TRBJ1-2; no clear D. V lost 4 bases and J lost 0, with 13 bases in between. Germline lookup yields CDR1 SGHRS and CDR2 YFSETQ. There are 15 residues in the CDR3. The CDR3 is CASSLTAATNYGYTF. The CDR3 DNA follows: TGCGCCAGCAGCCTAACGGCCGCAACTAACTATGGCTACACCTTC.

The CDR3 DNA reads TGCGCCAGCAGCCTAGCGGGGGTTAGCACAGATACGCAGTATTTT. Its translation is CASSLAGVSTDTQYF. The chain joins TRBV10-2 to TRBJ2-3, with TRBD2 matching over 10 bases. The CDR3 has 15 residues. V was clipped by 6 bases and J by 0 bases; unmatched bases: 3. The germline V gene has CDR1 WSHSY and CDR2 SAAADI.

This clone was seen a single time. The chain links TRBV24-1 to TRBJ2-5; tentatively, D is TRBD1 or TRBD2 (5 bases each). CDR1 and CDR2 from the germline V gene are KGHDR and SFDVKD. This CDR3 comprises 18 residues. The V gene lost 9 bases and the J gene lost 2 bases, with 27 bases spanning the gap. The CDR3 DNA reads as TGTGCCACCCACGATTTAACGGACACCGGGGACGATCAAGAGACCCAGTACTTC. Its translation: CATHDLTDTGDDQETQYF.

This chain links TRBV19 with TRBJ1-2; D gene unclear. The CDR3 sequence is 16 residues long. Germline V lookup: CDR1 LNHDA, CDR2 SQIVND (reference sequence). Trimming pared 2 bases from V and 8 bases from J, leaving 21 bases between. The CDR3 protein is CASSILPGRGNQGYTF. The CDR3 DNA follows: TGTGCCAGTAGTATACTGCCCGGACGGGGTAACCAGGGCTACACCTTC.